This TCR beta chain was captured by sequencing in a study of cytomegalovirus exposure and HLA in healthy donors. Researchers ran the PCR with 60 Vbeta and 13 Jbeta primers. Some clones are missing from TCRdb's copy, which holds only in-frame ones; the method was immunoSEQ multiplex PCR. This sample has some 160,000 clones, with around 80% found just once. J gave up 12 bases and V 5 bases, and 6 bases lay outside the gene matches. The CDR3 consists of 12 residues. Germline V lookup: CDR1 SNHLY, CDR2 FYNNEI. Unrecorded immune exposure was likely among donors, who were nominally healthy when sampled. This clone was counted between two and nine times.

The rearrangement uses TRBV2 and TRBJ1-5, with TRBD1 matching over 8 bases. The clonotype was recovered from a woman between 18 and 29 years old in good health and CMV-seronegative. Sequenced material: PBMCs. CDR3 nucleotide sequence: TGTGCCAGCAGTATACAGGGGGAAAGCCAGCATTTT. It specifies CASSIQGESQHF.